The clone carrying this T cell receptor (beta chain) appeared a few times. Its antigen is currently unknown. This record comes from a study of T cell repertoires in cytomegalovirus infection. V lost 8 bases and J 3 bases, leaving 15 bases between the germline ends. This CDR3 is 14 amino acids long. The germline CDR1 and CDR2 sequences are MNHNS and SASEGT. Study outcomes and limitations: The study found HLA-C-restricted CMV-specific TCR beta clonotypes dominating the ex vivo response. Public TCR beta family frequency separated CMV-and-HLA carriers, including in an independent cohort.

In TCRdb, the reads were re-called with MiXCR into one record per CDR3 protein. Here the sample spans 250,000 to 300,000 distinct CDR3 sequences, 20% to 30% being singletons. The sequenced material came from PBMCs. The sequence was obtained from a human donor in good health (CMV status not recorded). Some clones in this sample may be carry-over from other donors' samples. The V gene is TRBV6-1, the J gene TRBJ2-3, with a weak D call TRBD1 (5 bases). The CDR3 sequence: CASRQGARTDTQYF. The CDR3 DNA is TGTGCCAGCCGCCAGGGTGCGAGGACAGATACGCAGTATTTT.